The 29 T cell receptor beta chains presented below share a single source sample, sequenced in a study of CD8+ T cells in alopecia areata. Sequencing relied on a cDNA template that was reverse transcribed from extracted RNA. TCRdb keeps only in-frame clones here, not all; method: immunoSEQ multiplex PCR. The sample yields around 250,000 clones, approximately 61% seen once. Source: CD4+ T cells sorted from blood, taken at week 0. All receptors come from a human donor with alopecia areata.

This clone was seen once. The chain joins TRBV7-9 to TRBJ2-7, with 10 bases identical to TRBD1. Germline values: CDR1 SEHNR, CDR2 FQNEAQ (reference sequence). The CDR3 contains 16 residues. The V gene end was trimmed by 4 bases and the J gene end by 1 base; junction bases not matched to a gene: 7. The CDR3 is CASSYRRGQGSYEQYF. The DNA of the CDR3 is TGTGCCAGCAGCTACCGTAGGGGACAGGGGTCCTACGAGCAGTACTTC.

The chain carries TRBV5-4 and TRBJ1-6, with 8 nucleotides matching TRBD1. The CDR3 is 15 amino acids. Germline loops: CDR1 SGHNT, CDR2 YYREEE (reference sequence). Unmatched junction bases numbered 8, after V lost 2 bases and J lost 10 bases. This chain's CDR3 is CASSFPGGDGSPLHF. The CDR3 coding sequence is TGTGCCAGCAGCTTTCCAGGGGGCGATGGATCACCCCTCCACTTT.

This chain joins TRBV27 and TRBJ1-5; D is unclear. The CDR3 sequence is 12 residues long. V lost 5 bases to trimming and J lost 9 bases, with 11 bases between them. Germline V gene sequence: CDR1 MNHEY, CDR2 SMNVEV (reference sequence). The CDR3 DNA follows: TGTGCCAGCAGTCCCCGGTCGGGGCCCCAGCATTTT. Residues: CASSPRSGPQHF.

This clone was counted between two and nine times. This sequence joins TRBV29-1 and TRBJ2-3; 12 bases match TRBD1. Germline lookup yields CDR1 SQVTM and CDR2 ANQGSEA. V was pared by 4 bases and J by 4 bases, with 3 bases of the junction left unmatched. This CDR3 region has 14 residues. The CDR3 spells CSVGGTGGADTQYF. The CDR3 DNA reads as TGCAGCGTTGGTGGGACAGGGGGCGCAGATACGCAGTATTTT.

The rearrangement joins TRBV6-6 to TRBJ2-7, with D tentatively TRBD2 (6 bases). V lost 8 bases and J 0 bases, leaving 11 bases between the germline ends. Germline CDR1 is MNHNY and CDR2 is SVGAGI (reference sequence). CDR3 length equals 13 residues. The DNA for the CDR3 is TGTGCCAGCGGACTACAGGTCTCCTACGAGCAGTACTTC. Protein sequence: CASGLQVSYEQYF.

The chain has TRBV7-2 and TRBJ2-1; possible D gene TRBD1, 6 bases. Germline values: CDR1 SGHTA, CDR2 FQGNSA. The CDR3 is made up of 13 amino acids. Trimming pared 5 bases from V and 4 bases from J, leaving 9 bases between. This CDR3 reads CASSLQGYNEQFF. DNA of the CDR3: TGTGCCAGCAGCCTACAGGGTTACAATGAGCAGTTCTTC.

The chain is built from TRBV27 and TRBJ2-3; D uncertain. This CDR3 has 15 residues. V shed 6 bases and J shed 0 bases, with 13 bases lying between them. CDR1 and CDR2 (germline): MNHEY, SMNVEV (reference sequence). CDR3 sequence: CASSFIRPSTDTQYF. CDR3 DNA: TGTGCCAGCAGCTTCATACGGCCTAGCACAGATACGCAGTATTTT.

The CDR3 loop is CASGGGYTEAFF. CDR3 nucleotide sequence: TGTGCCAGCGGCGGGGGCTACACTGAAGCTTTCTTT. This sequence joins TRBV2 and TRBJ1-1; possibly TRBD1 for D (6 bases). This CDR3 is built from 12 residues. Trimming took 8 bases from V and 3 from J, leaving 10 bases between them. Germline CDR1 SNHLY, CDR2 FYNNEI.

The CDR3 sequence is CASSQSAYEQYF. The CDR3 DNA reads TGTGCCAGCAGCCAATCAGCCTACGAGCAGTACTTC. The J gene is TRBJ2-7, the V gene TRBV16; D unresolved. The germline V gene encodes CDR1 KGHSY and CDR2 FQNENV. CDR3 length: 12 amino acids. Trimming removed 0 bases from V and 2 bases from J, with 2 bases in between.

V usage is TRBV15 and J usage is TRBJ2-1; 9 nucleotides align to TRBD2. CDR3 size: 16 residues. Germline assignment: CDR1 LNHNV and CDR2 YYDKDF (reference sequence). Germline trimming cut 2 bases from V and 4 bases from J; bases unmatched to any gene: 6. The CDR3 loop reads CATSRPASGVYNEQFF. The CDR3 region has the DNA TGTGCCACCAGCAGACCGGCTAGCGGGGTTTACAATGAGCAGTTCTTC.

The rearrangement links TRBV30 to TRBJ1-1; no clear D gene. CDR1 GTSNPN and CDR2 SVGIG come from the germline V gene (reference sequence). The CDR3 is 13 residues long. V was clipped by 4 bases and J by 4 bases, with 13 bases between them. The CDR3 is CAWKRLGSTEAFF. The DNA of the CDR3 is TGTGCCTGGAAACGTCTCGGGTCCACTGAAGCTTTCTTT.

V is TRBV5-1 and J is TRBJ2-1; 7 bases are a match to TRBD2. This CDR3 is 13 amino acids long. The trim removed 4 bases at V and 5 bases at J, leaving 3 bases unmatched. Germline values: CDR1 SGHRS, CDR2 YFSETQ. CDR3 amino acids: CASSHGGNNEQFF. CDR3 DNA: TGCGCCAGCAGCCACGGGGGGAACAATGAGCAGTTCTTC. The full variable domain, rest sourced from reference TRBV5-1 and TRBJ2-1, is KAGVTQTPRYLIKTRGQQVTLSCSPISGHRSVSWYQQTPGQGLQFLFEYFSETQRNKGNFPGRFSGRQFSNSRSEMNVSTLELGDSALYLCASSHGGNNEQFFGPGTRLTVL.

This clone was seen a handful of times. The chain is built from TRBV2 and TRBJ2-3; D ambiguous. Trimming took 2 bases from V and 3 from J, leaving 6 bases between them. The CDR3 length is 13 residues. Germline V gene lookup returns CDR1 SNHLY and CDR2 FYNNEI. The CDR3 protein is CASSESPTDTQYF. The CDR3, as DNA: TGTGCCAGCAGTGAATCGCCAACAGATACGCAGTATTTT.

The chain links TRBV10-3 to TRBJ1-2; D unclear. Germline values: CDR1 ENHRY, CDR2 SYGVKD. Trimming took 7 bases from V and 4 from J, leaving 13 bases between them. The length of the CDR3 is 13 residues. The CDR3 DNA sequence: TGTGCCATCATGGACGCGACGGTCTATGGCTACACCTTC. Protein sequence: CAIMDATVYGYTF.

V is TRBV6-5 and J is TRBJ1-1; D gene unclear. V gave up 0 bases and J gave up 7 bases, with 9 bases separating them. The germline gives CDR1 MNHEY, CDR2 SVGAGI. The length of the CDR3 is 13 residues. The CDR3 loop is CASSYSISVEAFF. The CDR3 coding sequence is TGTGCCAGCAGTTACTCGATTTCGGTTGAAGCTTTCTTT.

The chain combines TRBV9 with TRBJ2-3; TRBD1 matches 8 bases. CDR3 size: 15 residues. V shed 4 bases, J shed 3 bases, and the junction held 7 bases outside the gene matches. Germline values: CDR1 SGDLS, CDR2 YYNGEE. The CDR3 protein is CASSPRTGHTDTQYF. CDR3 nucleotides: TGTGCCAGCAGCCCCAGGACAGGGCATACAGATACGCAGTATTTT.

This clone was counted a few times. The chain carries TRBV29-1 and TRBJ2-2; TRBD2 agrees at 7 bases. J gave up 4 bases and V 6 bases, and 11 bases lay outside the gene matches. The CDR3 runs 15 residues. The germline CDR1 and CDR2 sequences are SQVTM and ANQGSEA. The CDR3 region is CSVRGGGGPTGELFF. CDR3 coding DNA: TGCAGCGTGCGGGGCGGCGGGGGTCCCACCGGGGAGCTGTTTTTT.

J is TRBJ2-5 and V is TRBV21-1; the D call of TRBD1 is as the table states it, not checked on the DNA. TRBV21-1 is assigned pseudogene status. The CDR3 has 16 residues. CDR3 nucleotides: TGTGCCAGCAGCAAATCGTACAAGGGGACACAAGAGACCCAGTACTTC. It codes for CASSKSYKGTQETQYF.

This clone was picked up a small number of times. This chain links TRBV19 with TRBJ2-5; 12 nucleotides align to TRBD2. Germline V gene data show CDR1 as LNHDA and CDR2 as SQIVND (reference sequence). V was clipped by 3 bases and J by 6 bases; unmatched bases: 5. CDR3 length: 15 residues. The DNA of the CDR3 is TGTGCCAGTAGTATCCGAGGACTAGCGGGACAGACCCAGTACTTC. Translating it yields CASSIRGLAGQTQYF.

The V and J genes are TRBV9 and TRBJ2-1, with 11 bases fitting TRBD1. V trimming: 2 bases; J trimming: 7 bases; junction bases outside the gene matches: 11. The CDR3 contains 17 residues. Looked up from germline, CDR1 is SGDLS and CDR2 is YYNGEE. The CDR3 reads CASSVFSGTGGKNEQFF. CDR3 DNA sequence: TGTGCCAGCAGCGTCTTCTCCGGGACAGGGGGTAAGAATGAGCAGTTCTTC.

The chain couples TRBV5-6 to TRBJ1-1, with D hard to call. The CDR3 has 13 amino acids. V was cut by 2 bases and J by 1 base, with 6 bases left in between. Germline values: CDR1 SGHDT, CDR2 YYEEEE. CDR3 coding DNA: TGTGCCAGCAGCTTTGGGTGGAACACTGAAGCTTTCTTT. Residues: CASSFGWNTEAFF.

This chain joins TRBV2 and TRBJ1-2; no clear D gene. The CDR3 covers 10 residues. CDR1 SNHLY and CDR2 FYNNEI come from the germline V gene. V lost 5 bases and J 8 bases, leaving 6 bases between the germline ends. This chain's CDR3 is CASSLEGYTF. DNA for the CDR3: TGTGCCAGCAGTCTAGAGGGCTACACCTTC.

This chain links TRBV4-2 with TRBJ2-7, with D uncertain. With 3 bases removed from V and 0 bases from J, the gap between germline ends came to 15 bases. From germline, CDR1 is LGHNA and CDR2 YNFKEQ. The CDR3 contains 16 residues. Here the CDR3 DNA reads TGTGCCAGCAGCCAGGATTCGAGTTATAGCTCCTACGAGCAGTACTTC. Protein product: CASSQDSSYSSYEQYF.

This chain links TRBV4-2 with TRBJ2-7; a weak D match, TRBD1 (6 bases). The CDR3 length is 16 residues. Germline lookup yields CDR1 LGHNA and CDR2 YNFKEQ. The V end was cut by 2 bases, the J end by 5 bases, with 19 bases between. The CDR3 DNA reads TGTGCCAGCAGCCAAATCAGGGTGACAGGTCGCGACGAGCAGTACTTC. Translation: CASSQIRVTGRDEQYF.

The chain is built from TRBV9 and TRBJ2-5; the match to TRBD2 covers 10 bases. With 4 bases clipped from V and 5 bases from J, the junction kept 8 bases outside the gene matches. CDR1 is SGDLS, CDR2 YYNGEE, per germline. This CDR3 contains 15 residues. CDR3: CASSLSPGLAETQYF. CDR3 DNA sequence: TGTGCCAGCAGCTTGTCTCCGGGACTAGCGGAGACCCAGTACTTC. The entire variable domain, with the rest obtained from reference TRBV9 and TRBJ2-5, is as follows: DSGVTQTPKHLITATGQRVTLRCSPRSGDLSVYWYQQSLDQGLQFLIQYYNGEERAKGNILERFSAQQFPDLHSELNLSSLELGDSALYFCASSLSPGLAETQYFGPGTRLLVL.

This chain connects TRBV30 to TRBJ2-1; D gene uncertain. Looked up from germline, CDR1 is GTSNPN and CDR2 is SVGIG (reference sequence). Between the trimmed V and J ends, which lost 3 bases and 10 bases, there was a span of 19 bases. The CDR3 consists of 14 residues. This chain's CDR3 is CAWSPPIPLDEQFF. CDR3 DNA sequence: TGTGCCTGGAGCCCGCCCATTCCGCTCGACGAGCAGTTCTTC.

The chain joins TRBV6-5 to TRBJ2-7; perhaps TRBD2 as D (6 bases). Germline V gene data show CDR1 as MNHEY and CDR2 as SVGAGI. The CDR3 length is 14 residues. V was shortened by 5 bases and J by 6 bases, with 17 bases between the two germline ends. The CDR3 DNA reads TGTGCCAGCAGTCCTCGAGGGACTCTTTCCGAGCAGTACTTC. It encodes CASSPRGTLSEQYF.

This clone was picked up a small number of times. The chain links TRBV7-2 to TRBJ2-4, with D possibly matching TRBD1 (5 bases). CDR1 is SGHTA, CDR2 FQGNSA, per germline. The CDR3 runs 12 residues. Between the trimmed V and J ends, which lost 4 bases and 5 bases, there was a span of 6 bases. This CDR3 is CASSSTENIQYF. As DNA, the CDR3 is TGTGCCAGCAGCTCGACAGAAAACATTCAGTACTTC.

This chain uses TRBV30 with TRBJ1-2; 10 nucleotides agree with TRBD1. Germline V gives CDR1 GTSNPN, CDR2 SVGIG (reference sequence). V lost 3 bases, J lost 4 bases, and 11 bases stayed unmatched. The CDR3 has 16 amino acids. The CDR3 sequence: CAWRALRDRGVYGYTF. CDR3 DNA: TGTGCCTGGAGGGCCCTCCGGGACAGGGGCGTCTATGGCTACACCTTC.